This is a list of T cell receptor beta chains from one sample in a study of blood T cell repertoires in COVID-19. Data came from immunoSEQ multiplex PCR; TCRdb stores just in-frame clones and leaves some out. The table has approximately 89,000 clones, 90% to 95% seen once; the top ten hold around 4.7%. The specimen sequenced was peripheral blood. Every receptor here comes from a human donor with active COVID-19. The donor label of this sample is uncertain. Each CDR3 is given with its conserved first and last residue. D genes are given only for firm matches. Part of the rows lack a size; the others show once, few, many or a class for expanded clones.

TRBJ2-7	TRBV7-6	.	TRBD1	CASSLAGQGTYEQYF	TGTGCCAGCAGCTTGGCGGGACAGGGAACCTACGAGCAGTACTTC
TRBJ2-3	TRBV11-2	.	.	CASSLAQGTGTQYF	TGTGCCAGCAGCTTAGCTCAGGGAACGGGTACGCAGTATTTT
TRBJ2-7	TRBV6-6	.	TRBD2	CASRLAGAEQYF	TGTGCCAGCAGGCTAGCGGGGGCCGAGCAGTACTTC
TRBJ2-3	TRBV3-1/TRBV3-2	.	TRBD2	CASSLTSGAVTDTQYF	TGTGCCAGCAGCCTCACTAGCGGGGCAGTAACAGATACGCAGTATTTT
TRBJ1-2	TRBV3-1/TRBV3-2	once	TRBD1	CASSQDSGQGGHNYGYTF	TGTGCCAGCAGCCAAGATTCGGGACAGGGGGGTCATAACTATGGCTACACCTTC
TRBJ2-2	TRBV11-3	.	.	CASSLISGYNGELFF	TGTGCCAGCAGCTTAATCTCAGGGTACAACGGGGAGCTGTTTTTT
TRBJ1-5	TRBV15	.	.	CATSRVANSDQPQHF	TGTGCCACCAGCAGAGTAGCGAATTCAGATCAGCCCCAGCATTTT
TRBJ2-1	TRBV11-2	.	TRBD2	CASSLASLAGEFF	TGTGCCAGCAGCTTAGCTTCTCTAGCGGGGGAGTTCTTC
TRBJ2-2	TRBV16	.	.	CASSQADSAGELFF	TGTGCCAGCAGCCAAGCAGATAGCGCCGGGGAGCTGTTTTTT
TRBJ2-1	TRBV6-6	.	TRBD2	CASSYLALAGDNEQFF	TGTGCCAGCAGTTACTTAGCGCTAGCGGGGGACAATGAGCAGTTCTTC
TRBJ1-1	TRBV20-1	.	TRBD1	CSATGGTEAFF	TGCAGTGCTACAGGGGGCACTGAAGCTTTCTTT
TRBJ2-7	TRBV5-8	.	TRBD1	CASSPGTGPSYEQYF	TGTGCCAGCAGCCCCGGGACAGGGCCCTCCTACGAGCAGTACTTC
TRBJ2-7	TRBV7-2	.	.	CASSEGLARLYEQYF	TGTGCCAGCAGCGAGGGGCTAGCGAGACTCTACGAGCAGTACTTC
TRBJ2-3	TRBV6-1	.	TRBD1	CASSEGTGPTDTQYF	TGTGCCAGCAGTGAAGGGACAGGGCCCACAGATACGCAGTATTTT
TRBJ2-3	TRBV7-9	once	.	CASSFFGSPTDTQYF	TGTGCCAGCAGCTTTTTCGGGAGCCCCACAGATACGCAGTATTTT
TRBJ2-3	TRBV18	.	TRBD2	CASSPPGLAGGDTQYF	TGTGCCAGCTCACCACCCGGACTAGCGGGGGGAGATACGCAGTATTTT
TRBJ2-7	TRBV3-1/TRBV3-2	.	.	CASSQASRSAEQYF	TGTGCCAGCAGCCAAGCATCTCGGAGTGCGGAGCAGTACTTC
TRBJ1-5	TRBV6-5	.	.	CASRAAQTQPQHF	TGTGCCAGCAGGGCGGCCCAGACTCAGCCCCAGCATTTT
TRBJ2-5	TRBV11-2	.	TRBD2	CASSHPGGETQYF	TGTGCCAGCAGCCACCCGGGGGGGGAGACCCAGTACTTC
TRBJ1-1	TRBV21-1	.	.	CASSKGEGKGNTEAFF	TGTGCCAGCAGCAAAGGGGAGGGGAAGGGGAACACTGAAGCTTTCTTT
TRBJ2-4	TRBV19	.	TRBD1	CASSKLYGQGLIGKNIQYF	TGTGCCAGTAGTAAGCTATATGGACAGGGTTTGATCGGCAAAAACATTCAGTACTTC
TRBJ2-1	TRBV5-5	.	TRBD2	CASSLTSGSHEQFF	TGTGCCAGCAGCCTAACTAGCGGGAGCCATGAGCAGTTCTTC
TRBJ1-1	TRBV21-1	.	.	CASNVGRTMANTEAFF	TGTGCCAGCAACGTTGGTAGGACTATGGCAAACACTGAAGCTTTCTTT
TRBJ2-6	TRBV2	.	.	CASRGEFSGANVLTF	TGTGCCAGCAGGGGCGAATTCTCTGGGGCCAACGTCCTGACTTTC
TRBJ2-1	TRBV3-1/TRBV3-2	.	.	CASSHQGVRNEQFF	TGTGCCAGCAGCCATCAAGGGGTACGGAATGAGCAGTTCTTC
TRBJ2-5	TRBV7-8	.	.	CASSLGGEQTQYF	TGTGCCAGCAGCTTGGGCGGGGAGCAGACCCAGTACTTC
TRBJ1-3	TRBV4-1	once	TRBD1	CASSQDGPVADRSSSGNTIYF	TGCGCCAGCAGCCAAGATGGACCTGTTGCGGACAGGTCGAGCTCTGGAAACACCATATATTTT
TRBJ2-1	TRBV7-9	.	.	CASSTGPGAYNEQFF	TGTGCCAGCAGCACAGGGCCAGGGGCCTACAATGAGCAGTTCTTC
TRBJ2-7	TRBV6-5	.	TRBD2	CASSSLAGGKEQYF	TGTGCCAGCAGTTCACTAGCGGGAGGGAAAGAGCAGTACTTC
TRBJ2-3	TRBV4-1	.	.	CASSQGRGLLANTQYF	TGCGCCAGCAGCCAAGGAAGAGGACTTCTGGCGAATACGCAGTATTTT
TRBJ2-5	TRBV5-1	.	.	CASSLRGGAREETQYF	TGCGCCAGCAGCTTGAGAGGAGGGGCCAGGGAAGAGACCCAGTACTTC
TRBJ1-2	TRBV6-5	.	.	CASSPVAGENGYTF	TGTGCCAGCAGCCCGGTAGCAGGGGAGAATGGCTACACCTTC
TRBJ1-5	TRBV2	.	.	CASSEGLGAYQPQHF	TGTGCCAGCAGTGAAGGTTTAGGGGCTTATCAGCCCCAGCATTTT
TRBJ1-3	TRBV18	.	.	CASSPVTGGGNTIYF	TGTGCCAGCTCACCCGTAACGGGTGGTGGAAACACCATATATTTT
TRBJ2-7	TRBV9	.	TRBD2	CASSVDGGSSYEQYF	TGTGCCAGCAGCGTAGACGGCGGGAGCTCCTACGAGCAGTACTTC
TRBJ2-7	TRBV19	.	.	CASSIGEGAYEQYF	TGTGCCAGTAGTATCGGAGAGGGGGCCTACGAGCAGTACTTC
TRBJ2-3	TRBV2	.	.	CASSVKGSTDTQYF	TGTGCCAGCAGTGTAAAGGGGAGCACAGATACGCAGTATTTT
TRBJ2-4	TRBV6-5	.	.	CANSPSRVAKNIQYF	TGTGCCAACAGCCCCTCGCGCGTAGCCAAAAACATTCAGTACTTC
TRBJ1-2	TRBV6-5	.	.	CASSAGPPNRGYTF	TGTGCCAGCAGCGCGGGGCCTCCCAATCGCGGCTACACCTTC
TRBJ1-1	TRBV3-1/TRBV3-2	.	TRBD1	CASSPRGQENTEAFF	TGTGCCAGCAGCCCACGAGGACAGGAGAACACTGAAGCTTTCTTT
TRBJ2-5	TRBV7-6	.	.	CASSPIGGATWKTQYF	TGTGCCAGCAGTCCAATAGGCGGGGCAACTTGGAAGACCCAGTACTTC
TRBJ2-5	TRBV5-1	.	.	CASFNYPAETQYF	TGCGCCAGCTTTAACTATCCCGCAGAGACCCAGTACTTC
TRBJ1-5	TRBV28	.	.	CASSQLRGAYQPQHF	TGTGCCAGCAGTCAGCTCAGGGGCGCATATCAGCCCCAGCATTTT
TRBJ1-1	TRBV4-1	.	.	CASSQDMDGRGTEAFF	TGCGCCAGCAGCCAAGATATGGATGGGAGGGGCACTGAAGCTTTCTTT
TRBJ1-6	TRBV5-4	once	.	CASGTGYNSPLHF	TGTGCCAGCGGCACAGGATATAATTCACCCCTCCACTTT
TRBJ1-5	TRBV30	.	.	CAWGYQPQHF	TGTGCCTGGGGCTATCAGCCCCAGCATTTT
TRBJ2-3	TRBV4-1	.	.	CASSQGHSRDDTQYF	TGCGCCAGCAGCCAGGGCCATTCAAGAGATGATACGCAGTATTTT
TRBJ2-3	TRBV2	.	TRBD2	CASRRLAGDTQYF	TGTGCCAGCAGAAGACTAGCGGGAGATACGCAGTATTTT
TRBJ2-1	TRBV7-9	once	.	CASSLGSPFNEQFF	TGTGCCAGCAGCCTCGGTTCGCCCTTCAATGAGCAGTTCTTC
TRBJ2-7	TRBV4-3	.	TRBD2	CASSQGLAGVIPLYEQYF	TGCGCCAGCAGCCAGGGACTAGCGGGAGTTATCCCCCTCTACGAGCAGTACTTC
TRBJ2-7	TRBV6-2/TRBV6-3	.	.	CASSVTYEQYF	TGTGCCAGCAGTGTAACCTACGAGCAGTACTTC
TRBJ2-2	TRBV13	.	.	CASSLETGELFF	TGTGCCAGCAGCTTGGAGACCGGGGAGCTGTTTTTT
TRBJ2-1	TRBV28	.	TRBD2	CASIPGGLAGVSEQFF	TGTGCCAGCATCCCAGGCGGTCTAGCGGGAGTTAGTGAGCAGTTCTTC
TRBJ1-2	TRBV9	.	.	CASSVAAGLQTPYTF	TGTGCCAGCAGCGTAGCGGCAGGGCTCCAAACTCCCTACACCTTC
TRBJ2-5	TRBV5-1	once	.	CASGGTAQETQYF	TGCGCCAGCGGAGGGACAGCACAAGAGACCCAGTACTTC
TRBJ2-2	TRBV27	.	TRBD2	CASSSPGLGDTGELFF	TGTGCCAGCAGTTCCCCGGGACTAGGGGACACCGGGGAGCTGTTTTTT
TRBJ1-2	TRBV27	.	.	CASSSGTQLNYGYTF	TGTGCCAGCAGTTCCGGGACACAGCTTAACTATGGCTACACCTTC
TRBJ2-7	TRBV9	.	TRBD1	CASSVGTERYEQYF	TGTGCCAGCAGCGTGGGGACAGAGCGCTACGAGCAGTACTTC
TRBJ1-5	TRBV28	once	.	CASSLLTTAEYSNQPQHF	TGTGCCAGCAGTTTATTAACGACAGCAGAATATAGCAATCAGCCCCAGCATTTT